The 7 T cell receptor beta chains listed next were all sequenced from one sample in a study of blood T cell repertoires in COVID-19. The repertoire was sequenced with immunoSEQ multiplex PCR; TCRdb's copy has only in-frame clones and lacks some. The sample yields around 250,000 clones, around 81% seen once. Source material: PBMCs or T cells enriched from blood (not recorded which). The receptor set was obtained from a man in his fifties who had recovered from COVID-19.

This chain uses TRBV9 with TRBJ2-7; possible D gene TRBD1, 5 bases. The CDR3 contains 15 residues. Trimming pared 2 bases from V and 0 bases from J, leaving 12 bases between. CDR1 is SGDLS and CDR2 is YYNGEE in the germline V gene. The CDR3, as DNA: TGTGCCAGCAGCGTTGACTGGGGCCCCTCCTACGAGCAGTACTTC. Its protein product is CASSVDWGPSYEQYF.

In this sample, this clone turned up once. The chain recombines TRBV19 with TRBJ1-5, with D tentatively TRBD1 (6 bases). Germline V gives CDR1 LNHDA, CDR2 SQIVND (reference sequence). This CDR3 has 14 amino acids. The V gene lost 3 bases and the J gene lost 4 bases, with 10 bases spanning the gap. The chain's CDR3 is CASSIRGRNQPQHF. Written as DNA, the CDR3 is TGTGCCAGTAGTATCAGGGGACGAAATCAGCCCCAGCATTTT.

This chain uses TRBV4-2 with TRBJ2-1, with TRBD2 matching over 13 bases. The CDR3 consists of 16 residues. Per germline, CDR1 LGHNA and CDR2 YNFKEQ. Germline trimming cut 4 bases from V and 3 bases from J; bases unmatched to any gene: 3. The CDR3 loop reads CASSRTSGGVYNEQFF. CDR3 nucleotides: TGTGCCAGCAGCCGAACTAGCGGGGGGGTCTACAATGAGCAGTTCTTC.

V and J are TRBV5-6 and TRBJ1-5; tentatively, D is TRBD1 (5 bases). This CDR3 comprises 14 residues. Germline V lookup: CDR1 SGHDT, CDR2 YYEEEE. The V gene lost 0 bases and the J gene lost 4 bases, with 8 bases spanning the gap. The CDR3 DNA follows: TGTGCCAGCAGCTTGGGGGGGAGGAATCAGCCCCAGCATTTT. Its translation is CASSLGGRNQPQHF.

This CDR3 reads CAISPRGDRGDEQFF. CDR3 nucleotides: TGTGCCATCAGCCCGCGAGGGGACAGGGGCGATGAGCAGTTCTTC. J is TRBJ2-1 and V is TRBV10-3; 10 bases line up with TRBD1. V shed 6 bases and J 8 bases; nucleotides not matched to a gene: 10. This CDR3 region has 15 residues. CDR1 and CDR2 from the germline V gene are ENHRY and SYGVKD.

This chain joins TRBV6-6 and TRBJ2-7, with D uncertain. V was cut by 8 bases and J by 5 bases, with 19 bases left in between. The CDR3 extends over 14 amino acids. Germline values: CDR1 MNHNY, CDR2 SVGAGI (reference sequence). The CDR3 DNA is TGTGCCAGCCGAACATCGGGTTTCTTCGACGAGCAGTACTTC. Amino acid sequence: CASRTSGFFDEQYF.

V and J are TRBV5-1 and TRBJ2-1, with TRBD1 matching over 8 bases. In germline, CDR1 is SGHRS, CDR2 YFSETQ. Trimming took 8 bases from V and 0 from J; bases not matched to a gene: 4. This CDR3 region has 14 residues. The CDR3 DNA reads as TGCGCCAGTTTTACAGGGGGCTCCTACAATGAGCAGTTCTTC. As protein: CASFTGGSYNEQFF.